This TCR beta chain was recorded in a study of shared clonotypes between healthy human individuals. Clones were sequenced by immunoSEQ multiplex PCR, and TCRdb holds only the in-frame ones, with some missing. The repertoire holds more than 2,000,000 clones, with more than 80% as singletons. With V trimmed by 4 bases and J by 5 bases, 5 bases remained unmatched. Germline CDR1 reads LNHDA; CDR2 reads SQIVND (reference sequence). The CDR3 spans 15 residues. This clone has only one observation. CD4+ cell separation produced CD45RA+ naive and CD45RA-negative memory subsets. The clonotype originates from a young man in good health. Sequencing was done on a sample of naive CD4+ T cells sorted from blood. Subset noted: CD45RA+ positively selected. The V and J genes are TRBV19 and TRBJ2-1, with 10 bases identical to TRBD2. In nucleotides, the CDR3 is TGTGCCAGTAGTAGAGAGCGGGGGGGCCACAATGAGCAGTTCTTC. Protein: CASSRERGGHNEQFF.